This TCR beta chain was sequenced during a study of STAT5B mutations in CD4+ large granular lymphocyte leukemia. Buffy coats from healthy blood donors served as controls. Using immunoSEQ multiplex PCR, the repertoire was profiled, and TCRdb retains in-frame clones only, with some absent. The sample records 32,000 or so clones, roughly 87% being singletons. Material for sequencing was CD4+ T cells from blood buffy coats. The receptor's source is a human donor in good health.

The CDR3 bases are TGTGCCAGCGCCCTGAGGGGGCTCGGAAACACCATATATTTT. Its protein product is CASALRGLGNTIYF. The V gene is TRBV6-5, the J gene TRBJ1-3; 7 positions match TRBD1. The CDR3 is made up of 14 amino acids. The germline gives CDR1 MNHEY, CDR2 SVGAGI. With 8 bases clipped from V and 4 bases from J, the junction kept 8 bases outside the gene matches.